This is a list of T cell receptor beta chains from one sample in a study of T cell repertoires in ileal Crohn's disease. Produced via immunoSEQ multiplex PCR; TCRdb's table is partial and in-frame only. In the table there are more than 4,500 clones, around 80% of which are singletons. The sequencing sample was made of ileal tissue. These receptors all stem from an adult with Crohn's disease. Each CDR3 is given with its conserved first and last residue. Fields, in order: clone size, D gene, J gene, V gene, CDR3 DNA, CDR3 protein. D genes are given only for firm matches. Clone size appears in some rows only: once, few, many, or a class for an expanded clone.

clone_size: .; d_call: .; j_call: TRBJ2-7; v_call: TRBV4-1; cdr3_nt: TGCGCCAGCAGCCAGAAAGGGGACACCAACTACGAGCAGTACTTC; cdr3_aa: CASSQKGDTNYEQYF
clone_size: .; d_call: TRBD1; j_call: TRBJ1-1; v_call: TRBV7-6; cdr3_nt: TGTGCCAGCAGTCCACATACCGGGACAGGGGGCACTGAAGCTTTCTTT; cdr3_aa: CASSPHTGTGGTEAFF
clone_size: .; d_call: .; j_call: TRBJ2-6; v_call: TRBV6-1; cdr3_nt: TGTGCCAGCAGTGAAGGGAGGGGACCGGGGGCCAACGTCCTGACTTTC; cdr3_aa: CASSEGRGPGANVLTF
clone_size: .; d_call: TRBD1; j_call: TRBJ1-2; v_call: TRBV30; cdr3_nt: TGTGCCTGGAGTGGGGACAGGCAGCATACCTTC; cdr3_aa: CAWSGDRQHTF
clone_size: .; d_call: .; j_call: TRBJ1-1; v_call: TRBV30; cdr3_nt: TGTGCCCGGAGTCGCGCCCGGGGCACTGAAGCTTTCTTT; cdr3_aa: CARSRARGTEAFF
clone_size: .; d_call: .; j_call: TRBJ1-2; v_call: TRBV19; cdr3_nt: TGTGCCAGTAGTATAGAAGGACAGCAGATCTATGGCTACACCTTC; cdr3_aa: CASSIEGQQIYGYTF
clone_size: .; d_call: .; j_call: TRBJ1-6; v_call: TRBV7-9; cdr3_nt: TGTGCCAGCAGCCCCCCTTATTCCCCCCTCCACTTT; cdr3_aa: CASSPPYSPLHF
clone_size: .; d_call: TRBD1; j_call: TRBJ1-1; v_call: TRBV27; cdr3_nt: TGTGCCAGCAGTTTCATCGGGACAGCTGGGAACACTGAAGCTTTCTTT; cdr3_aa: CASSFIGTAGNTEAFF
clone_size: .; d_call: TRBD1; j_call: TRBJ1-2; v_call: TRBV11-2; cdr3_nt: TGTGCCAGCATCCGAGGGCGGACAGGGGGTGGCTACACCTTC; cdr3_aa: CASIRGRTGGGYTF
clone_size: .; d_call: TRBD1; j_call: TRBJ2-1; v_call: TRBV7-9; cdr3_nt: TGTGCCAGCAGCTTAGTTAATCCGGGACAGAGTAATGAGCAGTTCTTC; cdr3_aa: CASSLVNPGQSNEQFF
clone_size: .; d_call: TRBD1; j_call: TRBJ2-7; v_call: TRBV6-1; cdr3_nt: TGTGCCAGCAGCCAGGGACAGGCCCCCTACGAGCAGTACTTC; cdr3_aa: CASSQGQAPYEQYF
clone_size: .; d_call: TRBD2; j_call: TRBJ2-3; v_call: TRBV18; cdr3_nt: TGTGCCAGCTCAAAGCTAGCGGAATCCACAGATACGCAGTATTTT; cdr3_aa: CASSKLAESTDTQYF
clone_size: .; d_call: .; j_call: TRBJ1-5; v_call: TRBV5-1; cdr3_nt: TGCGCCAGCAGCCCCGGGGGAATGGGGAATCAGCCCCAGCATTTT; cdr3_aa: CASSPGGMGNQPQHF
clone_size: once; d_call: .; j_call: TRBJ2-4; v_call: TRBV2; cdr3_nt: TGTGCCAGCAGTGAAGAGCAGGGGGGAGGAGGGTCCAAAAACATTCAGTACTTC; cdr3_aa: CASSEEQGGGGSKNIQYF
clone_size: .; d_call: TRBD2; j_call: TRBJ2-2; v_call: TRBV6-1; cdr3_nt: TGTGCCAGCAGTGTCTCAGCGGGGGGCACCGGGGAGCTGTTTTTT; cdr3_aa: CASSVSAGGTGELFF
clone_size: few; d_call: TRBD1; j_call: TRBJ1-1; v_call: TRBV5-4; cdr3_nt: TGTGCCAGCAGCACGGGACAGATCACGAACACTGAAGCTTTCTTT; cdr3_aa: CASSTGQITNTEAFF
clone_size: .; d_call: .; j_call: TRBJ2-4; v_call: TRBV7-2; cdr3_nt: TGTGCCAGCAGCTTAGAAATCAGGGACATTCAGTACTTC; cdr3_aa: CASSLEIRDIQYF
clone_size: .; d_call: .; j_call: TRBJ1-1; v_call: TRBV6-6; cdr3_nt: TGTGCCAGCAGTCAGTCCAGCACTGAAGCTTTCTTT; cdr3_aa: CASSQSSTEAFF
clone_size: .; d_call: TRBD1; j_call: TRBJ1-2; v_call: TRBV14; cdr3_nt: TGTGCCAGCAGCCTGACAGGGGTTAGATATGGCTACACCTTC; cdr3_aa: CASSLTGVRYGYTF
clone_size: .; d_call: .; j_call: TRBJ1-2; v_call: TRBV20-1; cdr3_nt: TGCAGTGCCTCGGGGTCTTATGGCTACACCTTC; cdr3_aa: CSASGSYGYTF
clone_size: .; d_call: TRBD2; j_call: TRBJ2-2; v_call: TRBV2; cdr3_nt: TGTGCCAGCAGCGGACTAGCGGGGACCGGGGAGCTGTTTTTT; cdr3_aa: CASSGLAGTGELFF
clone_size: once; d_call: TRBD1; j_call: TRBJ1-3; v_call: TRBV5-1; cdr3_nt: TGCGCCAGCAGCTCGACAGGGGGAGGAAACACCATATATTTT; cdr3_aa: CASSSTGGGNTIYF
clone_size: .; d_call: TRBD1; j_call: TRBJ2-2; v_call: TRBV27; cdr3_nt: TGTGCCAGCAGTCGCGGACAGGGGATGAGCACCGGGGAGCTGTTTTTT; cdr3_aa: CASSRGQGMSTGELFF
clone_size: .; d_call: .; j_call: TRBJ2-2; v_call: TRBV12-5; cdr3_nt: TGTGCTAGTGGTTTGGTACTAGGGTTCACCGGGGAGCTGTTTTTT; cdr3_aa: CASGLVLGFTGELFF
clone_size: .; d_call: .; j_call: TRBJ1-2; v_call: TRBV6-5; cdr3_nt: TGTGCCAGCAGTTACTCGACGGGTGAACTCTATGGCTACACCTTC; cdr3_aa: CASSYSTGELYGYTF
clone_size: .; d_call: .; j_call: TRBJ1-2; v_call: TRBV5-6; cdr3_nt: TGTGCCAGCAGCTCCCGGGGGACGGGGATCCTGTATGGCTACACCTTC; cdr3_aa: CASSSRGTGILYGYTF
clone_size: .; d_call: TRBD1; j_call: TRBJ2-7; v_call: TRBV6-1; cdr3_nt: TGTGCCAGCAGGCCCGGGACAGTGTATTACGAGCAGTACTTC; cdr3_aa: CASRPGTVYYEQYF
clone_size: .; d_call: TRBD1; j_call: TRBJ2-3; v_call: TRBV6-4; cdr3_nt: TGTGCCAGCAGTGACTCGACAGGGGGGGATACGCAGTATTTT; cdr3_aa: CASSDSTGGDTQYF